This TCR beta chain was sequenced during a study of control samples from healthy donors and cancer patients. This clone was counted between two and nine times. The ends lost 5 bases at V and 3 bases at J; junction bases unmatched: 6. In germline, CDR1 is SGHTA, CDR2 FQGNSA. This CDR3 is 14 amino acids long. This table comes from immunoSEQ multiplex PCR, and its TCRdb copy is limited to in-frame clones, with some not included. Of about 94,000 clones in the sample, over 75% were seen once. The clonotype originates from a woman aged 18-29 years in good health. Sequencing used blood. The chain couples TRBV7-2 to TRBJ1-2, with 7 bases matching TRBD1. The CDR3 region is CASSVPGGYYGYTF. The CDR3 DNA is TGTGCCAGCAGCGTACCAGGGGGGTACTATGGCTACACCTTC. Based on the CDR3 plus reference TRBV7-2 and TRBJ1-2, the full variable domain is GAGVSQSPSNKVTEKGKDVELRCDPISGHTALYWYRQSLGQGLEFLIYFQGNSAPDKSGLPSDRFSAERTGGSVSTLTIQRTQQEDSAVYLCASSVPGGYYGYTFGSGTRLTVV.